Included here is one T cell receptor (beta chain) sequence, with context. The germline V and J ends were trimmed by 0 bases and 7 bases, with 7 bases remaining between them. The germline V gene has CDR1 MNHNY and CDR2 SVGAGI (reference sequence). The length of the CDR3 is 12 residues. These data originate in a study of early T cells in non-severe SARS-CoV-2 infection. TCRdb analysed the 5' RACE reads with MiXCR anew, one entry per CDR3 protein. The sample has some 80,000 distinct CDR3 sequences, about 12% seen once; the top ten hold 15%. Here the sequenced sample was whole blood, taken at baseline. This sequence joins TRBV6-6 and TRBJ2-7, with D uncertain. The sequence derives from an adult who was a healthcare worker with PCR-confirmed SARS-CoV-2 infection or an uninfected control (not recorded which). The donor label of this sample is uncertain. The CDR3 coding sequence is TGTGCCAGCAGTTACTCGCGGCGTGAGCAGTACTTC. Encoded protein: CASSYSRREQYF.